Listed below are T cell receptor beta chains from one sample, sequenced in a study of Graves' ophthalmopathy and Graves' hyperthyroidism. MiXCR was run by TCRdb on the multiplex PCR reads, yielding one entry per CDR3 protein. Found here are 600,000 to 950,000 distinct CDR3 sequences, roughly two fifths of them singletons; the top ten hold around 40%. The specimen sequenced was peripheral blood. These receptors were obtained from an adult man with Graves' ophthalmopathy. CDR3s include the opening cysteine and the closing phenylalanine or tryptophan. The D gene is left open where the match is weak. Clone size is given for some rows only: seen once, a few or many times, or a class if the clone is expanded.

J,D,size,V,DNA,CDR3
TRBJ1-1,.,few,TRBV7-9,TGTGCCAGCAGCTCCTCAGATGGGGTGAACACTGAAGCTTTCTTT,CASSSSDGVNTEAFF
TRBJ1-4,.,.,TRBV20-1,TGCAGTGCTAGAGGGTCAGGGCTTAGGACTAATGAAAAACTGTTTTTT,CSARGSGLRTNEKLFF
TRBJ1-2,TRBD1,few,TRBV28,TGTGCCAGCAGCATCGGACAGGTAGTCTATGGCTACACCTTC,CASSIGQVVYGYTF
TRBJ2-5,.,once,TRBV9,TGTGCCAGCAGCCCGAGACAAGGGGCGGTGGAGACCCAGTACTTC,CASSPRQGAVETQYF
TRBJ2-5,.,few,TRBV6-2/TRBV6-3,TGTGCCAGCAGTTTGTCGGTCGAGGAGACCCAGTACTTC,CASSLSVEETQYF
TRBJ2-7,.,few,TRBV7-3,TGTGCCAGCAGCCAAATGGGGGGGCACTCTGACTACGAGCAGTACTTC,CASSQMGGHSDYEQYF
TRBJ2-7,.,.,TRBV29-1,TGCAGCGTCGGACCTTACGAGCAGTACTTC,CSVGPYEQYF
TRBJ1-4,.,.,TRBV7-9,TGTGCCAGCAGCCCCCGATACAGGTCCGAAGGTGAAAAACTGTTTTTT,CASSPRYRSEGEKLFF
TRBJ1-2,.,.,TRBV2,TGTGCCAGCGGACGGGGAGGCGGCTACACCTTC,CASGRGGGYTF
TRBJ2-5,.,few,TRBV7-2,TGTGCCAGCAGCCTAGGAATAGGCCGGGGGGAGACCCAGTACTTC,CASSLGIGRGETQYF
TRBJ2-7,.,.,TRBV18,TGTGCCAGCTCACCCGGGCGGGGAATTTACGAGCAGTACTTC,CASSPGRGIYEQYF
TRBJ1-6,.,.,TRBV20-1,TGCAGTGCAGAAGCGCAGGGGATTGGTAATTCACCCCTCCACTTT,CSAEAQGIGNSPLHF
TRBJ2-3,TRBD1,.,TRBV2,TGTGCCAGCCAGCCGACAGGGTCTAGCACAGATACGCAGTATTTT,CASQPTGSSTDTQYF
TRBJ2-7,.,once,TRBV6-1,TGTGCCAGCAGGAACCGGGACTCCGCGGGAGAGCAGTACTTC,CASRNRDSAGEQYF
TRBJ2-2,.,many,TRBV25-1,TGTGCCAGCAGTCACGGGGATACCGGGGAGCTGTTTTTT,CASSHGDTGELFF
TRBJ2-7,TRBD2,many,TRBV7-6,TGTGCCAGCAGCTCGATGGCCGATGGACTAGCGGGAGACCTCTACGAGCAGTACTTC,CASSSMADGLAGDLYEQYF
TRBJ2-5,.,.,TRBV4-2,TGTGCCAGCAGCCAAGCCCCGGGGAGAACCCAAGAGACCCAGTACTTC,CASSQAPGRTQETQYF
TRBJ1-2,.,many,TRBV2,TGTGCCAGCAGTGTACAGGGTTTCTATGGCTACACCTTC,CASSVQGFYGYTF
TRBJ1-3,.,many,TRBV7-2,TGTGCCAGCAGCTTAAGACAGACTCTAGGAAACACCATATATTTT,CASSLRQTLGNTIYF
TRBJ1-2,.,.,TRBV12-3/TRBV12-4,TGTGCCAGCAAGCGGGATTACTATGGCTACACCTTC,CASKRDYYGYTF
TRBJ1-6,.,.,TRBV2,TGTGCCAGCAGATCCGTCCTCGGCTCCTATAATTCACCCCTCCACTTT,CASRSVLGSYNSPLHF
TRBJ1-6,.,.,TRBV5-5,TGTGCCAGCAGCTTGTCCCCCAGCTCCTATAATTCACCCCTCCACTTT,CASSLSPSSYNSPLHF
TRBJ2-5,.,few,TRBV12-3/TRBV12-4,TGTGCCAGCAGTTCCCTAGTGATGCAAGAGACCCAGTACTTC,CASSSLVMQETQYF
TRBJ2-5,TRBD1,.,TRBV25-1,TGTGCCAGCAGTGCGACAGGGGGCAATTCTCAAGGAGAGACCCAGTACTTC,CASSATGGNSQGETQYF
TRBJ1-1,TRBD1,few,TRBV5-1,TGCGCCAGCAGCCCGACAGGGCGGATGAACACTGAAGCTTTCTTT,CASSPTGRMNTEAFF
TRBJ2-7,TRBD1,few,TRBV9,TGTGCCAGCAGCGCTACCCCGGGACAGGGGATGAACGAGCAGTACTTC,CASSATPGQGMNEQYF
TRBJ2-5,TRBD2,.,TRBV29-1,TGCAGCGTTGCTCGGACTAGCGGGAGCGGGACCCAGTACTTC,CSVARTSGSGTQYF
TRBJ2-5,TRBD2,.,TRBV24-1,TGTGCCACCAGTGATCCAGGTGGGACTAGCGGGAAGACCCAGTACTTC,CATSDPGGTSGKTQYF
TRBJ1-4,.,many,TRBV10-3,TGTGCCATCAGTGAGGGCCCAAGGATCTTTCATGAAAAACTGTTTTTT,CAISEGPRIFHEKLFF
TRBJ2-6,.,many,TRBV29-1,TGCAGCGTATTCCATTCAGGGTTCCTGACTTTC,CSVFHSGFLTF
TRBJ1-2,.,few,TRBV9,TGTGCCAGCAGCGTAGATATGACAGGCTCATCCGGGGGCTACACCTTC,CASSVDMTGSSGGYTF
TRBJ1-5,.,many,TRBV20-1,TGCAGTGCTAGAGATGGTCAGGCAGGGGCCCAGCCCCAGCATTTT,CSARDGQAGAQPQHF
TRBJ1-4,.,.,TRBV19,TGTGCCAGTAGTACCCTGACTGATACAACTAATGAAAAACTGTTTTTT,CASSTLTDTTNEKLFF
TRBJ2-7,.,few,TRBV12-3/TRBV12-4,TGTGCCAGCACCATCCCGGGTACCTACGAGCAGTACTTC,CASTIPGTYEQYF
TRBJ2-5,TRBD1,many,TRBV24-1,TGTGCCACCAGTGATCGGGACAGGGGGACCCAGTACTTC,CATSDRDRGTQYF
TRBJ1-2,.,few,TRBV20-1,TGCAGTGCTAGGGTACCAAACTATGGCTACACCTTC,CSARVPNYGYTF
TRBJ1-4,.,.,TRBV12-3/TRBV12-4,TGTGCCAGCAGTCAAGCCCGGACTTTCAATGAAAAACTGTTTTTT,CASSQARTFNEKLFF
TRBJ2-2,.,few,TRBV9,TGTGCCAGCAGTTATTATTCCGGGGAGCTGTTTTTT,CASSYYSGELFF
TRBJ2-7,.,few,TRBV5-1,TGCGCCAGCAGCTTGAAAGGGGCGGATACATCCTACGAGCAGTACTTC,CASSLKGADTSYEQYF
TRBJ1-1,.,once,TRBV19,TGTGCCAGCAGTCCCCAGGTAAGGGGCACTGAAGCTTTCTTT,CASSPQVRGTEAFF
TRBJ1-1,TRBD1,.,TRBV2,TGTGCCAGCAGTCGACAGGGGGTCGTGGCTTTCTTT,CASSRQGVVAFF
TRBJ1-5,TRBD1,.,TRBV5-1,TGCGCCAGCAGCTTGGACCCACCAGGACAGGGCAATCAGCCCCAGCATTTT,CASSLDPPGQGNQPQHF
TRBJ2-2,.,.,TRBV10-3,TGTGCCACAACCCTCGGGACGGGAGCCACCGGGGAGCTGTTTTTT,CATTLGTGATGELFF
TRBJ1-6,.,.,TRBV20-1,TGCAGTGCTAGAGTAGGTGGGGGTAATTCACCCCTCCACTTT,CSARVGGGNSPLHF
TRBJ2-7,.,.,TRBV19,TGTGCCAGTAGTATCGGAGGGAACTCCTACGAGCAGTACTTC,CASSIGGNSYEQYF
TRBJ2-2,.,many,TRBV10-3,TGTGCCATCAGTGATCAGGGGACCGGGGAGCTGTTTTTT,CAISDQGTGELFF
TRBJ1-6,.,few,TRBV20-1,TGCAGTGCCGTAGGGGTTAGCTCCTATAATTCACCCCTCCACTTT,CSAVGVSSYNSPLHF
TRBJ1-1,TRBD1,many,TRBV10-3,TGTGCCATCAGTGAGTCCCCTGGAGGCAGGGGGCCGAACACTGAAGCTTTCTTT,CAISESPGGRGPNTEAFF
TRBJ1-6,.,.,TRBV2,TGTGCCAGCAGGCCGACAGAGGAATCACCCCTCCACTTT,CASRPTEESPLHF
TRBJ1-6,TRBD1,.,TRBV10-3,TGTGCCATCAGTGACGCAGGGGACAGAACTAATTCACCCCTCCACTTT,CAISDAGDRTNSPLHF
TRBJ2-6,.,.,TRBV7-2,TGTGCCAGCAGCTTCCGGACTTTGAGCTCTGGGGCCAACGTCCTGACTTTC,CASSFRTLSSGANVLTF
TRBJ2-7,TRBD2,many,TRBV2,TGTGCCACTACGGGACTAGCGGGGGGTGAGCAGTACTTC,CATTGLAGGEQYF
TRBJ2-5,TRBD1,once,TRBV19,TGTGCCAGTAGTAAAGGACAGGGACGAGGAGAGACCCAGTACTTC,CASSKGQGRGETQYF
TRBJ2-3,TRBD2,.,TRBV5-1,TGCGCCAGCAACAACCCCACTAGCGGGAGGGCAGATACGCAGTATTTT,CASNNPTSGRADTQYF
TRBJ1-4,.,many,TRBV2,TGTGCCAGCAGTGACAGGAGAGAAAAACTGTTTTTT,CASSDRREKLFF
TRBJ2-7,.,.,TRBV6-1,TGTGCCAGCAGTGCTCAGGGGAGCCTCCCCTACGAGCAGTACTTC,CASSAQGSLPYEQYF
TRBJ2-2,.,few,TRBV7-9,TGTGCCAGCAGCCCGATCCCGAGCACCGGGGAGCTGTTTTTT,CASSPIPSTGELFF
TRBJ1-5,TRBD1,.,TRBV29-1,TGCAGCAGTGGCGTAACAGGGGGCGGTAATAGCAATCAGCCCCAGCATTTT,CSSGVTGGGNSNQPQHF
TRBJ2-7,.,few,TRBV7-2,TGTGCCAGCAGCCCCCTGCGGGACTACGAGCAGTACTTC,CASSPLRDYEQYF